The TCR beta chain described here comes from a study of blood T cell repertoires in COVID-19. Only in-frame clones appear in the TCRdb table, and some are missing; sequencing was by immunoSEQ multiplex PCR. This table holds about 200,000 clones, approximately 86% found once. The V end was cut by 7 bases, the J end by 4 bases, with 21 bases between. The germline CDR1 and CDR2 sequences are SGHRS and YFSETQ. CDR3 length: 16 residues. The chain links TRBV5-1 to TRBJ1-5; D is possibly TRBD1 (6 bases). The clonotype was recovered from a woman aged 30 to 39 who had been exposed to COVID-19. Material: PBMCs or T cells enriched from blood (not recorded which). CDR3 in DNA: TGCGCCAGCTCCCCAGGGGAGGCGGGGGTTAATCAGCCCCAGCATTTT. This sequence encodes CASSPGEAGVNQPQHF.